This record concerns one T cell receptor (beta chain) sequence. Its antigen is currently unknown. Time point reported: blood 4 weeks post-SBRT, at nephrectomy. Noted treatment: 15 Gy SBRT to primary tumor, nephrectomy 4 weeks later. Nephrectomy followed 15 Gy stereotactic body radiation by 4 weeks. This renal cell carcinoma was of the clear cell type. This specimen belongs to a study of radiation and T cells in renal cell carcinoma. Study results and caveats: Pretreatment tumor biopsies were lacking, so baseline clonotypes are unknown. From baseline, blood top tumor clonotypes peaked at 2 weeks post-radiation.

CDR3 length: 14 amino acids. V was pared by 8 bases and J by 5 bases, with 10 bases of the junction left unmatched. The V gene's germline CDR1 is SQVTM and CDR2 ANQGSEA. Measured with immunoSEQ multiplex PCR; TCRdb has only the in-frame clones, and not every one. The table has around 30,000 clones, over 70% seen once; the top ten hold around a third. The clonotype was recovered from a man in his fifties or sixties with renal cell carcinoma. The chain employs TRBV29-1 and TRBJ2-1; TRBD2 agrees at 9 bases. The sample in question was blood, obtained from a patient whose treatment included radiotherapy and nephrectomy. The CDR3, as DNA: TGCAGCAGCCGAGCGGGAGGCCCCAACAATGAGCAGTTCTTC. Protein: CSSRAGGPNNEQFF.